The 7 T cell receptor beta chains below all came from one sample that was sequenced in a study of radiotherapy plus CTLA-4 blockade in lung cancer. Repertoires were generated with immunoSEQ multiplex PCR, while TCRdb's copy carries only in-frame clones and drops some. The table records over 100,000 clones, about 80% of them present only once. This material consisted of peripheral blood, taken from a patient treated with radiotherapy plus ipilimumab. Source of these receptors: a human donor with non-small cell lung cancer that progressed on radiotherapy plus ipilimumab. Some clones in this sample may be carry-over from other donors' samples.

The CDR3 protein is CASSLEQRYNEQFF. CDR3 DNA: TGTGCCAGCAGCTTGGAACAGCGCTACAATGAGCAGTTCTTC. The rearrangement joins TRBV5-4 to TRBJ2-1; D not certain. The CDR3 totals 14 residues. Germline V CDR1 and CDR2: SGHNT, YYREEE (reference sequence). V lost 0 bases to trimming and J lost 3 bases, with 7 bases between them. The full variable domain, completed using reference TRBV5-4 and TRBJ2-1, is ETGVTQSPTHLIKTRGQQVTLRCSSQSGHNTVSWYQQALGQGPQFIFQYYREEENGRGNFPPRFSGLQFPNYSSELNVNALELDDSALYLCASSLEQRYNEQFFGPGTRLTVL.

The chain links TRBV19 to TRBJ1-6, with D possibly TRBD1 on 5 matching bases. The V end lost 7 bases, the J end lost 9 bases, and 16 bases lay between the germline ends. The CDR3 totals 14 residues. Per the germline V gene, CDR1 is LNHDA and CDR2 is SQIVND (reference sequence). In DNA, the CDR3 is TGTGCCAGTAATCCGCGGCAGGGAGGTTCACCCCTCCACTTT. It translates to CASNPRQGGSPLHF.

The chain joins TRBV6-1 to TRBJ1-5; 10 nucleotides align to TRBD1. Looked up from germline, CDR1 is MNHNS and CDR2 is SASEGT. This CDR3 spans 15 amino acids. The trim removed 5 bases at V and 5 bases at J, leaving 6 bases unmatched. CDR3 coding DNA: TGTGCCAGCAGTCGCCTAGGACAGGGGGATCAGCCCCAGCATTTT. Translating gives CASSRLGQGDQPQHF.

This sequence joins TRBV20-1 and TRBJ1-1; D unresolved. Trimming stripped 5 bases from V and 8 bases from J, with 12 bases between. Germline-derived CDR1 and CDR2 are DFQATT and SNEGSKA (reference sequence). There are 11 residues in the CDR3. In nucleotides, the CDR3 is TGCAGTGCTGGATGGGCAGGCGAAGCTTTCTTT. The encoded protein is CSAGWAGEAFF.

The chain employs TRBV18 and TRBJ1-1; tentative D call: TRBD1 (5 bases). In germline, CDR1 is KGHSH, CDR2 LQKENI. The CDR3 spans 13 residues. V lost 3 bases to trimming and J lost 3 bases, with 8 bases between them. Written as DNA, the CDR3 is TGTGCCAGCTCACCGGGGGGGGACACTGAAGCTTTCTTT. Amino acid sequence: CASSPGGDTEAFF.

V gene TRBV27 combines with J gene TRBJ2-1; D tentatively reads TRBD1 or TRBD2 (5 bases each). Trimming took off 2 bases at V and 3 bases at J, with 14 bases between the two ends. Per germline, CDR1 MNHEY and CDR2 SMNVEV (reference sequence). This CDR3 comprises 16 residues. The CDR3 sequence is CASSLRGVLDYNEQFF. The CDR3 DNA sequence: TGTGCCAGCAGTTTACGAGGGGTCCTCGACTACAATGAGCAGTTCTTC.

The rearrangement links TRBV6-4 to TRBJ2-3; 10 bases agree with TRBD2. This CDR3 comprises 14 residues. The J segment lost 2 bases and the V segment lost 5 bases, leaving 1 base of the junction unmatched. Germline V gives CDR1 MRHNA, CDR2 SNTAGT. CDR3 DNA: TGTGCCAGCAGTAGCGGGGGGGCCACAGATACGCAGTATTTT. Translated: CASSSGGATDTQYF.